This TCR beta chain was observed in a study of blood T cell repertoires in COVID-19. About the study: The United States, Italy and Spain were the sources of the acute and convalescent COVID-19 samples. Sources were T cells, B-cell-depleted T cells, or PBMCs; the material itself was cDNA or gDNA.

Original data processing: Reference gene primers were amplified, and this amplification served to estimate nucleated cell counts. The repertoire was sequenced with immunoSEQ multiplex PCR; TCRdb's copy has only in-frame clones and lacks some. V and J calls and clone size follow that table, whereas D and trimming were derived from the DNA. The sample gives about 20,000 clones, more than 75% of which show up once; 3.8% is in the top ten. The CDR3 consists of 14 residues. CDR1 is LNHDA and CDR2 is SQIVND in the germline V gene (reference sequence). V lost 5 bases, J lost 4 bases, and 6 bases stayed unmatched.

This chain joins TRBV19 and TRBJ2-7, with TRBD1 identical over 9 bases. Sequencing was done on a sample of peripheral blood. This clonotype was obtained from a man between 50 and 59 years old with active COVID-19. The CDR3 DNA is TGTGCCAGTAGTGTGGGACAGGGAGTTTACGAGCAGTACTTC. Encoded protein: CASSVGQGVYEQYF.